This T cell receptor (beta chain) was captured by sequencing in a study of blood T cell repertoires in COVID-19. Looking at the study overall: Sample material is recorded as cDNA or gDNA derived from T cells, B-cell-depleted T cells, or PBMCs.

Assay: immunoSEQ multiplex PCR; the TCRdb copy retains only in-frame clones and omits some. This table holds 200,000 or so clones, over 75% found once. The CDR3 runs to 14 residues. Germline CDR1 is SGDLS and CDR2 is YYNGEE. V shed 3 bases and J shed 0 bases, with 7 bases lying between them. The receptor was derived from a man aged 45 to 65 with COVID-19, enrolled during active disease. Sequences were obtained from peripheral blood. The chain combines TRBV9 with TRBJ1-3; the D is unclear. The CDR3 reads CASSAQSSGNTIYF. CDR3 bases: TGTGCCAGCAGCGCACAGTCCTCTGGAAACACCATATATTTT.